A selection of T cell receptor beta chains follows, all from one sample in a study of T cell repertoires in cytomegalovirus infection. TCRdb called the reads again in MiXCR, with one record for every CDR3 protein. The sample includes fewer than 950,000 distinct CDR3 sequences, about 30% of them seen just once. These TCRs' antigens remain unknown. Sequenced here: cultured CD8+ T cells from PBMCs, sampled from culture after CMV antigen stimulation. Receptors were obtained from a human donor in good health (CMV status not recorded). Some clones in this sample may be carry-over from other donors' samples. Both conserved end residues are part of each CDR3.

V	J	CDR3
TRBV7-4	TRBJ1-1	CASSPWTREFTEAFF
TRBV7-7	TRBJ2-5	CASSSLSDRGETQYF
TRBV6-6	TRBJ2-3	CASSYSIIDISTDTQYF
TRBV7-2	TRBJ2-1	CASSPPWSVDEQFF
TRBV2	TRBJ2-3	CATPDRAGADTQYF
TRBV4-2	TRBJ2-1	CASSQGRDEQFF
TRBV7-9	TRBJ1-4	CASSLVIEGTNEKLFF
TRBV7-4	TRBJ2-5	CASSRAQGAQETQYF
TRBV7-6	TRBJ2-1	CASSYEPGSPYNEQFF
TRBV7-9	TRBJ1-5	CASSIWTGLGVANQPQHF
TRBV7-9	TRBJ1-5	CASSLDREPQHF
TRBV7-8	TRBJ2-7	CAGSLEALMDRGYHEQYF
TRBV29-1	TRBJ1-1	CSASWGAGEAFF
TRBV2	TRBJ2-7	CASRTGIEQYF
TRBV7-6	TRBJ2-2	CASSDGIGGTGELFF
TRBV5-6	TRBJ1-1	CASSTSGTRILAFF
TRBV19	TRBJ2-1	CASSLGLASYNEQFF
TRBV20-1	TRBJ2-3	CSAILASKDTQYF
TRBV9	TRBJ2-1	CASSRDGAYNEQFF
TRBV20-1	TRBJ2-3	CSARDFLDFTSTDTQYF
TRBV7-9	TRBJ2-5	CASSPEGGWKTQYF
TRBV6-2/TRBV6-3	TRBJ1-6	CASSYLRGENSPLHF
TRBV4-1	TRBJ2-2	CASSQDVTGELFF
TRBV7-8	TRBJ1-1	CASSLAGRRGSEAFF
TRBV19	TRBJ1-2	CASTIRDPRTNYGYTF
TRBV4-1	TRBJ2-2	CASSLLHTGPRGTGELFF
TRBV6-1	TRBJ2-1	CASSQDRVSIGDYNEQFF
TRBV11-2	TRBJ2-4	CASSPFGQGENIQYF
TRBV12-3/TRBV12-4	TRBJ2-1	CASSPIAGGANEQFF
TRBV27	TRBJ1-2	CASSRGMGGNYGYTF
TRBV10-1	TRBJ2-2	CASSERGGETGELFF
TRBV6-6	TRBJ1-1	CASSSPSGETEAFF
TRBV6-6	TRBJ2-7	CASWEPPYEQYF
TRBV5-8	TRBJ1-2	CASSFGRATFNYGYTF
TRBV6-1	TRBJ1-6	CASSENVSSYNSPLHF
TRBV12-3/TRBV12-4	TRBJ1-5	CASSFVSDIDYLVNQPQHF
TRBV19	TRBJ2-7	CASSMQTGVIYEQYF
TRBV27	TRBJ1-4	CASSLGIQGGEKLFF
TRBV7-6	TRBJ2-1	CASSFSPFVAKSYGEQFF
TRBV20-1	TRBJ1-6	CSARDAGQERFNSPLHF
TRBV7-9	TRBJ1-1	CASSSNGGWPFF
TRBV28	TRBJ2-5	CASSLPIAGGETQYF